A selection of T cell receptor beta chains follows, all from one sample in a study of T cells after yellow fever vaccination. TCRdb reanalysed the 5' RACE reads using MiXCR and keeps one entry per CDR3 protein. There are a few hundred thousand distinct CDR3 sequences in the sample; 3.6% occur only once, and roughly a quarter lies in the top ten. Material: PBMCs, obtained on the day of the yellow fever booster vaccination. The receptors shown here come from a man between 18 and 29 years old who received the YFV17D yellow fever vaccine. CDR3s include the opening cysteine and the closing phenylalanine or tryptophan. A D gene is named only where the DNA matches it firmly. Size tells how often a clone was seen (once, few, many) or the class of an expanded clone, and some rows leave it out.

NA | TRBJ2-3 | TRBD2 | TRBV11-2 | CASSSLAGGLGKQYF | TGTGCCAGCAGCTCATTAGCGGGGGGGCTGGGGAAGCAGTATTTT
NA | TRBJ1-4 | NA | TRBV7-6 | CASSLGGEGEKLFF | TGTGCCAGCAGCTTAGGCGGGGAAGGAGAAAAACTGTTTTTT
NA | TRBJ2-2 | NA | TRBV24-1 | CATSDGGASNTGELFF | TGTGCCACCAGTGATGGCGGGGCGTCGAACACCGGGGAGCTGTTTTTT
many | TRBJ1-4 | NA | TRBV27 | CASSSRTGATNEKLFF | TGTGCCAGCAGTTCGCGGACGGGTGCAACTAATGAAAAACTGTTTTTT
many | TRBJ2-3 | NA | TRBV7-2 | CASSLAGTGLADTQYF | TGTGCCAGCAGTTTAGCCGGGACCGGCCTGGCAGATACGCAGTATTTT
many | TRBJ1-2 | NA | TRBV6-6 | CASSTGPNYGYTF | TGTGCCAGCAGCACAGGGCCTAACTATGGCTACACCTTC
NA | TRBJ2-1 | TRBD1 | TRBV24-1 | CATSDPGQGLNEQFF | TGTGCCACCAGTGATCCGGGACAGGGGCTAAATGAGCAGTTCTTC
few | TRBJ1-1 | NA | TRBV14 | CASSHKLNTEAFF | TGTGCCAGCAGCCATAAATTGAACACTGAAGCTTTCTTT
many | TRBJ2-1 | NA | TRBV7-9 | CASSSLSSGSYNEQFF | TGTGCCAGCAGCTCACTGAGTAGCGGTTCCTACAATGAGCAGTTCTTC
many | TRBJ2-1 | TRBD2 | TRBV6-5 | CASSYEGLAGGRLSREQFF | TGTGCCAGCAGTTACGAGGGGCTAGCGGGGGGCCGGTTGAGCCGTGAGCAGTTCTTC
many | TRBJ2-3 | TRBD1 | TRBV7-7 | CASSPLNRGTDTQYF | TGTGCTAGCAGCCCACTCAACAGGGGCACCGATACGCAGTATTTT
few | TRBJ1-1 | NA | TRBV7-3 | CASSEGLNTEAFF | TGTGCCAGCAGCGAGGGTCTGAACACTGAAGCTTTCTTT
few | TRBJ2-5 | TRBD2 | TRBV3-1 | CASNAEGLARETQYF | TGTGCCAGCAACGCAGAGGGACTAGCGAGAGAGACCCAGTACTTC
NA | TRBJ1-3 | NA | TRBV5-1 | CASSLGSDGNTIYF | TGCGCCAGCAGCTTGGGTTCGGATGGAAACACCATATATTTT
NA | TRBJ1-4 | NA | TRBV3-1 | CASSQELEEKLFF | TGTGCCAGCAGCCAAGAATTGGAGGAAAAACTGTTTTTT
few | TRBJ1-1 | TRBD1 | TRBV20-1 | CSASLGQENTEAFF | TGCAGTGCTAGTTTGGGACAGGAGAACACTGAAGCTTTCTTT
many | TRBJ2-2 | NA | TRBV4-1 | CASSQGLGAGELFF | TGCGCCAGCAGCCAAGGGCTTGGGGCCGGGGAGCTGTTTTTT
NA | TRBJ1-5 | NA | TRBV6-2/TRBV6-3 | CASSQPFGPQHF | TGTGCCAGCAGCCAACCCTTCGGACCCCAGCATTTT
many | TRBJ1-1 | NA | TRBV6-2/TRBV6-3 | CASSLIVNTEAFF | TGTGCCAGCAGTTTGATCGTGAACACTGAAGCTTTCTTT
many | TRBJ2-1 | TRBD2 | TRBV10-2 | CASSVPTSGGEKNEQFF | TGCGCCAGCAGTGTGCCGACTAGCGGGGGGGAGAAAAATGAGCAGTTCTTC
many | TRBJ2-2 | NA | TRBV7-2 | CASSLRGRVNTGELFF | TGTGCCAGCAGCTTAAGGGGCAGGGTTAACACCGGGGAGCTGTTTTTT
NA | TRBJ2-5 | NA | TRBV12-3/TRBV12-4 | CASTPGARETQYF | TGTGCCAGCACCCCGGGGGCTAGAGAGACCCAGTACTTC
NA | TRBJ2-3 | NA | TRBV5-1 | CASNKQGWVTDTQYF | TGCGCCAGCAACAAACAGGGATGGGTCACAGATACGCAGTATTTT
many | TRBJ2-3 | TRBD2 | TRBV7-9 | CASSLAGSGGADTQYF | TGTGCCAGCAGCTTAGCCGGAAGCGGGGGCGCAGATACGCAGTATTTT
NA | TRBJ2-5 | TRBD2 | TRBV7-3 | CASSLDPSGGPQTQYF | TGTGCCAGCAGCTTAGATCCTAGCGGGGGGCCTCAGACCCAGTACTTC
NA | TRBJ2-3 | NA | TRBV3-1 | CASSHPTEGDTQYF | TGTGCCAGCAGCCACCCTACGGAGGGAGATACGCAGTATTTT
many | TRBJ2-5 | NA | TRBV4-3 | CASSQGTYQETQYF | TGCGCCAGCAGCCAAGGTACCTACCAAGAGACCCAGTACTTC
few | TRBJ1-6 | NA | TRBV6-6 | CATGRGLVGSPLHF | TGTGCCACCGGACGGGGGCTTGTAGGTTCACCCCTCCACTTT
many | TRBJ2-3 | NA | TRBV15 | CATSRDGATDTQYF | TGTGCCACCAGCAGAGACGGGGCCACAGATACGCAGTATTTT
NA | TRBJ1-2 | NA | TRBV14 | CASSRQLLYGYTF | TGTGCCAGCAGCCGACAACTCCTCTATGGCTACACCTTC
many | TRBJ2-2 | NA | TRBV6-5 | CASSTYSDTGELFF | TGTGCCAGCAGTACCTACAGCGACACCGGGGAGCTGTTTTTT
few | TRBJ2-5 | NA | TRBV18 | CASSPMEGALPETQYF | TGTGCCAGCTCACCAATGGAGGGGGCCTTACCCGAGACCCAGTACTTC
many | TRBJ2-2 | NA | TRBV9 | CASRMTETNTGELFF | TGTGCCAGCAGGATGACAGAGACGAACACCGGGGAGCTGTTTTTT
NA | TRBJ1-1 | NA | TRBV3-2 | CATAFRGFWRTEAFF | TGTGCCACTGCGTTCAGGGGGTTTTGGCGGACTGAAGCTTTCTTT
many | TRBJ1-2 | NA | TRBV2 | CASSGMGRGRGYTF | TGTGCCAGCAGTGGGATGGGTAGGGGACGTGGCTACACCTTC
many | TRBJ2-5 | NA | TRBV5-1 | CASSSHQETQYF | TGCGCCAGCAGCTCCCACCAAGAGACCCAGTACTTC
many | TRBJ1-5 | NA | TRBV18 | CASSPQKNQPQHF | TGTGCCAGCTCACCTCAGAAGAATCAGCCCCAGCATTTT
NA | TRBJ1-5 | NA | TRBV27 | CASSLFWNQPQHF | TGTGCCAGCAGTTTATTTTGGAATCAGCCCCAGCATTTT
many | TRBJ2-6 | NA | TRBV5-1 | CASSLDYGANVLTF | TGCGCCAGCAGCCTCGACTACGGGGCCAACGTCCTGACTTTC
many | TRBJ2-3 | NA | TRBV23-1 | CASTPDTAIDTQYF | TGCGCCAGCACCCCCGATACCGCAATAGATACGCAGTATTTT
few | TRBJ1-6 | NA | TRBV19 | CASSMAQGAPLHF | TGTGCCAGTAGTATGGCCCAGGGCGCTCCCCTCCACTTT
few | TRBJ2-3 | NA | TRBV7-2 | CASSLERTDTDTQYF | TGTGCCAGCAGCTTAGAACGGACAGACACAGATACGCAGTATTTT
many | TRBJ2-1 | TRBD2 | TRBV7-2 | CATRGTIAGVNNEQFF | TGTGCCACCCGGGGGACCATAGCGGGGGTCAACAATGAGCAGTTCTTC
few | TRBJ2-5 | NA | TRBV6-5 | CASLRRLGGTQYF | TGTGCCAGCCTAAGGCGGTTAGGAGGGACCCAGTACTTC
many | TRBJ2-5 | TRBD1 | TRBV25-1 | CASRDEGQGETQYF | TGTGCCAGCAGGGACGAGGGACAGGGGGAGACCCAGTACTTC
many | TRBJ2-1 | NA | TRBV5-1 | CASSFTGGSNEQFF | TGCGCCAGCAGCTTTACTGGGGGTTCCAATGAGCAGTTCTTC
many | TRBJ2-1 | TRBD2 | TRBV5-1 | CASSLGGTSGNEQFF | TGCGCCAGCAGCTTGGGAGGGACTAGCGGAAATGAGCAGTTCTTC
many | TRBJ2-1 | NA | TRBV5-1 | CASSLPGALSSYNEQFF | TGCGCCAGCAGCTTGCCAGGGGCCCTAAGCTCCTACAATGAGCAGTTCTTC
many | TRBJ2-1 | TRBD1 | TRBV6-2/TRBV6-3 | CASSYSTGGNEQFF | TGTGCCAGCAGTTACTCGACAGGGGGCAATGAGCAGTTCTTC